The clone carrying this T cell receptor (beta chain) was seen only a few times. The target antigen is unknown. Indicated time point: patch test 3, about 24 weeks after DPC sensitization. Described treatment: therapeutic diphenylcyclopropenone sensitization with weekly scalp DPC. Alopecia patients, 18 to 70 years old and DPC-suitable, served as donors. The entry originates in a study of human T cells and chemical hapten exposure. Study background: Skin of the upper inner arm, approximately 2 cm by approximately 2 cm, received 2% DPC for sensitization.

TCRdb independently ran MiXCR on the RACE reads; one entry per CDR3 protein. The table records roughly 150,000 distinct CDR3 sequences, roughly 26% of them present only once. V lost 3 bases and J lost 2; bases outside the gene matches: 6. The CDR3 extends over 15 amino acids. In germline, CDR1 is MGHRA, CDR2 YSYEKL. Study-wide results and caveats: Expanded TCRs clustered into significantly more large CDR3 similarity groups than controls, the analysis revealed. It should be noted that donors had alopecia, so their immune response may differ from healthy people's.

This specimen was whole blood, taken in connection with sensitization to the hapten diphenylcyclopropenone (DPC). This rearrangement joins TRBV4-1 to TRBJ2-5; 7 nucleotides match TRBD2. The sequence derives from a woman under 30 with alopecia areata. Some clones in this sample may be carry-over from other donors' samples. The CDR3, as DNA: TGCGCCAGCAGCCATGTAGGGCGGGAGCAAGAGACCCAGTACTTC. This translates into CASSHVGREQETQYF.